This T cell receptor beta chain was found in a study of identical twins. Remarks on this clonotype: What it recognizes is unknown.

Trimming left V 2 bases short and J 7 bases short, with 14 bases between. Per the germline V gene, CDR1 is DFQATT and CDR2 is SNEGSKA (reference sequence). This CDR3 has 13 amino acids. Study outcomes and limitations: While abundant cord blood beta clonotypes carried fewer insertions, memory repertoires showed no such pattern.

MiXCR, run by TCRdb on the 5' RACE reads, gives a single entry per CDR3 protein. The sample includes a few hundred thousand distinct CDR3 sequences, 20% to 25% of them seen just once. Another study also made use of these data, one on T cells expressing NK-cell markers.

The sequence derives from a woman between 18 and 30 years old in good health. The sample consisted of CD4+ T cells sorted from blood. This chain uses TRBV20-1 with TRBJ2-5, with D unclear. Here the CDR3 DNA reads TGCAGTGCTAGAATAGGGCTAAAGGGGACCCAGTACTTC. Translation gives CSARIGLKGTQYF.